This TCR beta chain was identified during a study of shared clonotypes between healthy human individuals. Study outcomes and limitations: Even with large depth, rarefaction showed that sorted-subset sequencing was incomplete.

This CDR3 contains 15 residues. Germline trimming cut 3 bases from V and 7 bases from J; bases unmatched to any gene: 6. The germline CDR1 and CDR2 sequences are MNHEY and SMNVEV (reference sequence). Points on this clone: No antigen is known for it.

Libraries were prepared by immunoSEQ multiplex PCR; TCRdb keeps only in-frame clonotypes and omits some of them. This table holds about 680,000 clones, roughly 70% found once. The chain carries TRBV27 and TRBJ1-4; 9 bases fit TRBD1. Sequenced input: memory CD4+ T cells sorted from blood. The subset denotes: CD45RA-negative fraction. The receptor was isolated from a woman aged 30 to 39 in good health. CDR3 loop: CASSFVNRGREKLFF. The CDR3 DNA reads TGTGCCAGCAGTTTTGTTAACAGGGGGCGTGAAAAACTGTTTTTT. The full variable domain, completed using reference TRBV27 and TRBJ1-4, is EAQVTQNPRYLITVTGKKLTVTCSQNMNHEYMSWYRQDPGLGLRQIYYSMNVEVTDKGDVPEGYKVSRKEKRNFPLILESPSPNQTSLYFCASSFVNRGREKLFFGSGTQLSVL.